The 17 T cell receptor beta chains reported below all come from one sample, sequenced in a study of T cell responses to AZD1222 COVID-19 vaccine. Using immunoSEQ multiplex PCR, the repertoire was profiled, and TCRdb retains in-frame clones only, with some absent. This sample has under 150,000 clones, with around nine tenths found just once. The input for sequencing was peripheral blood, taken 28 days after the second AZD1222 dose. These TCRs come from an adult who received the AZD1222 COVID-19 vaccine.

The chain is built from TRBV27 and TRBJ2-3, with 7 positions matching TRBD1. The trim removed 3 bases at V and 2 bases at J, leaving 5 bases unmatched. From germline, CDR1 is MNHEY and CDR2 SMNVEV (reference sequence). This CDR3 is built from 15 residues. The DNA for the CDR3 is TGTGCCAGCAGTTTTCACAGGGGCGACACAGATACGCAGTATTTT. This encodes CASSFHRGDTDTQYF.

The rearrangement joins TRBV19 to TRBJ2-7; a possible D gene is TRBD2 (5 bases). Germline CDR1 and CDR2: LNHDA and SQIVND (reference sequence). This CDR3 is 13 amino acids long. V was shortened by 3 bases and J by 3 bases, with 9 bases between the two germline ends. The CDR3: CASSISGDYEQYF. DNA for the CDR3: TGTGCCAGTAGTATTTCCGGGGACTACGAGCAGTACTTC.

This rearrangement joins TRBV11-1 to TRBJ2-2, with unresolved D. The CDR3 has 14 residues. CDR1 and CDR2 (germline): SGHAT, FQDESV (reference sequence). With 4 bases removed from V and 5 bases from J, the gap between germline ends came to 11 bases. CDR3 residues: CASSSKSGTGELFF. DNA of the CDR3: TGTGCCAGCAGCTCGAAATCTGGGACCGGGGAGCTGTTTTTT.

This chain connects TRBV10-3 to TRBJ2-7, with TRBD2 identical over 8 bases. The germline V gene encodes CDR1 ENHRY and CDR2 SYGVKD. The CDR3 totals 15 residues. V dropped 1 base and J dropped 5; count of bases not matched to a gene: 7. The CDR3 DNA follows: TGTGCCATCAGTGAGTACGGGGGGGCCGCCGACGAGCAGTACTTC. It codes for CAISEYGGAADEQYF.

The V call is TRBV12-3 or TRBV12-4, the J call TRBJ1-6; 7 nucleotides line up with TRBD1. CDR3 length: 13 amino acids. V lost 4 bases to trimming and J lost 10 bases; unmatched junction nucleotides: 4. The chain's CDR3 is CASSSGGISPLHF. In DNA form, the CDR3 reads TGTGCCAGCAGTTCAGGGGGAATCTCACCCCTCCACTTT.

The rearrangement links TRBV2 to TRBJ2-2; 9 positions agree with TRBD2. V was clipped by 2 bases and J by 5 bases; unmatched bases: 3. There are 15 residues in the CDR3. Germline V CDR1 and CDR2: SNHLY, FYNNEI. CDR3 coding DNA: TGTGCCAGCAGTGAAAATAGCGGGGGAACCGGGGAGCTGTTTTTT. It codes for CASSENSGGTGELFF.

The chain has TRBV7-3 and TRBJ2-6; D remains ambiguous. Trimming took off 6 bases at V and 0 bases at J, with 3 bases between the two ends. The CDR3 consists of 13 residues. The germline V gene has CDR1 SGHTA and CDR2 FQGTGA. The CDR3 reads CASSPSGANVLTF. The CDR3 region has the DNA TGTGCCAGCAGTCCCTCTGGGGCCAACGTCCTGACTTTC.

The chain uses TRBV18 and TRBJ2-7; 9 bases are a match to TRBD1. The V and J ends lost 3 bases and 6 bases, in that order; junction bases with no gene match: 6. The CDR3 extends over 14 amino acids. Germline-derived CDR1 and CDR2 are KGHSH and LQKENI. CDR3 sequence: CASSPGQGILEQYF. The CDR3 DNA sequence: TGTGCCAGCTCACCCGGACAGGGGATTCTCGAGCAGTACTTC.

This clone was seen a handful of times. The rearrangement links TRBV6-5 to TRBJ2-7, with D tentatively TRBD1 (6 bases). Germline CDR1 and CDR2: MNHEY and SVGAGI. This CDR3 is 14 amino acids long. V was cut by 7 bases and J by 6 bases, with 19 bases left in between. DNA for the CDR3: TGTGCCAGCAAAGACAGGTCGTTATCCCGCGAGCAGTACTTC. It codes for CASKDRSLSREQYF.

This clone is a singleton in its sample. As DNA, the CDR3 is TGTGCCAGCAGCTTAGAGGGAATTGGCTACACCTTC. Protein: CASSLEGIGYTF. The chain employs TRBV7-9 and TRBJ1-2, with no clear D. Trimming removed 1 base at V and 7 bases at J, with 7 bases between. The CDR3 sequence is 12 residues long. Per the germline V gene, CDR1 is SEHNR and CDR2 is FQNEAQ (reference sequence).

The V call is TRBV18, the J call TRBJ1-1; 9 nucleotides align to TRBD1. The CDR3 runs 15 residues. The ends lost 6 bases at V and 0 bases at J; junction bases unmatched: 5. Germline lookup yields CDR1 KGHSH and CDR2 LQKENI. CDR3 amino acids: CASSAGTGLNTEAFF. CDR3 nucleotides: TGTGCCAGCTCCGCCGGGACAGGGCTGAACACTGAAGCTTTCTTT.

This clone was detected once. This chain uses TRBV6-5 with TRBJ1-1; no clear D gene. The CDR3 covers 14 residues. Looked up from germline, CDR1 is MNHEY and CDR2 is SVGAGI. Trimming stripped 6 bases from V and 4 bases from J, with 15 bases between. The DNA of the CDR3 is TGTGCCAGCAGCCTCCGGGTCCTTCCCACTGAAGCTTTCTTT. This gives the protein CASSLRVLPTEAFF.

The J gene is TRBJ1-1, the V gene TRBV29-1, with D perhaps matching TRBD1 (6 bases). V was shortened by 7 bases and J by 1 base, with 13 bases between the two germline ends. Germline CDR1 is SQVTM and CDR2 is ANQGSEA. The CDR3 has 13 residues. For the CDR3, the DNA is TGCAGCGCTCGGGACACTTGGAACACTGAAGCTTTCTTT. As protein: CSARDTWNTEAFF.

This clone has just a few counts. J is TRBJ2-7 and V is TRBV2; D is unresolved. V lost 4 bases, J lost 0 bases, and 7 bases lay in between. The CDR3 totals 13 residues. The germline gives CDR1 SNHLY, CDR2 FYNNEI. CDR3 DNA sequence: TGTGCCAGCAGTGCGGCCAGCTCCTACGAGCAGTACTTC. Protein: CASSAASSYEQYF.

The chain uses TRBV28 and TRBJ2-7, with 8 bases fitting TRBD2. The junction had 8 bases not matched to a gene; V was cut back by 7 bases and J by 3 bases. Germline values: CDR1 MDHEN, CDR2 SYDVKM. The CDR3 has 14 residues. The CDR3 sequence: CASIRGGTSYEQYF. The CDR3 coding sequence is TGTGCCAGCATTAGAGGGGGGACTAGCTACGAGCAGTACTTC.

The chain combines TRBV7-8 with TRBJ1-2; a possible D gene is TRBD1 (5 bases). Germline assignment: CDR1 SGHVS and CDR2 FQNEAQ. The CDR3 runs 15 residues. V was clipped by 2 bases and J by 5 bases, with 15 bases between them. The CDR3 bases are TGTGCCAGCAGCTTAACCTCCGGGACCGGGTATGGCTACACCTTC. This encodes CASSLTSGTGYGYTF.

The chain links TRBV7-3 to TRBJ1-1; TRBD1 matches 9 bases. This CDR3 is built from 14 residues. Germline V gene data show CDR1 as SGHTA and CDR2 as FQGTGA. The junction had 4 bases not matched to a gene; V was cut back by 4 bases and J by 4 bases. The CDR3 sequence is CASSSTGGSTEAFF. In DNA form, the CDR3 reads TGTGCCAGCAGCTCGACAGGGGGATCCACTGAAGCTTTCTTT.